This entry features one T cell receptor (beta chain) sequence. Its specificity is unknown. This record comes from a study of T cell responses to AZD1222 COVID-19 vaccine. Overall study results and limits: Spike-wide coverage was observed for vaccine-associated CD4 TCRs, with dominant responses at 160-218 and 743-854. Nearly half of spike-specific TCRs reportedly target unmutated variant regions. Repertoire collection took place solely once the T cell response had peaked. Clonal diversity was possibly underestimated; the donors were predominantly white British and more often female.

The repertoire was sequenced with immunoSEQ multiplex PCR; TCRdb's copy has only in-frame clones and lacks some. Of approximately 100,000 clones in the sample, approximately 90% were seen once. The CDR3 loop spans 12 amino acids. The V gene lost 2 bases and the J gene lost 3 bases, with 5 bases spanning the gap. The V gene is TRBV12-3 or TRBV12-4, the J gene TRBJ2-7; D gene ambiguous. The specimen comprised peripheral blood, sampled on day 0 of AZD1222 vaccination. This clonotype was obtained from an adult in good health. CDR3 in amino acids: CASSLHSYEQYF. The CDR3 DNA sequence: TGTGCCAGCAGTTTACACAGCTACGAGCAGTACTTC.